Listed below are T cell receptor beta chains from one sample, sequenced in a study of blood T cell repertoires in COVID-19. Clones were read by immunoSEQ multiplex PCR, and TCRdb kept only the in-frame ones, dropping some. The data contain under 250,000 clones, about three quarters of them singletons. The sequenced sample consisted of peripheral blood. The receptors were gathered from a woman in her 70s with acute or convalescent COVID-19. The conserved cysteine and the conserved F or W are not part of the CDR3 here. The order of the fields is J gene, V gene, CDR3 protein.

J: TRBJ2-5
V: TRBV14
CDR3: ASSPLAGIGETQY

J: TRBJ2-1
V: TRBV30
CDR3: AWSRDTLNEQF

J: TRBJ2-5
V: TRBV5-1
CDR3: ASRLTSGGQETQY

J: TRBJ1-1
V: TRBV5-1
CDR3: ASSSGQVRAEAF

J: TRBJ2-1
V: TRBV5-1
CDR3: ASTPQGASYNEQF

J: TRBJ2-3
V: TRBV29-1
CDR3: SAPTGTSGTDTQY

J: TRBJ2-3
V: TRBV27
CDR3: ASSLSQGTDTQY

J: TRBJ2-6
V: TRBV5-6
CDR3: ASSEDRVSGANVLT

J: TRBJ2-6
V: TRBV2
CDR3: ASSNRGQAGANVLT

J: TRBJ2-1
V: TRBV7-2
CDR3: ASSPRGSYNEQF

J: TRBJ1-4
V: TRBV4-2
CDR3: ASSQGQTSPYATNEKLF

J: TRBJ1-6
V: TRBV5-1
CDR3: ASSLGDRGNSPLH

J: TRBJ2-6
V: TRBV6-2/TRBV6-3
CDR3: ASRPTGTGANVLT

J: TRBJ1-2
V: TRBV7-2
CDR3: ASSPRQGGNGYT

J: TRBJ2-1
V: TRBV9
CDR3: ASSTLGGAYNEQF

J: TRBJ2-1
V: TRBV11-2
CDR3: ASSLEGFQF

J: TRBJ2-1
V: TRBV29-1
CDR3: SVGTGSYNEQF

J: TRBJ2-7
V: TRBV5-1
CDR3: ASSLLGNEQY

J: TRBJ1-4
V: TRBV5-1
CDR3: ASSLGSSTNEKLF

J: TRBJ2-5
V: TRBV6-2/TRBV6-3
CDR3: ASSYRLEGHGETQY

J: TRBJ1-6
V: TRBV6-5
CDR3: ASRGGQGNPPLH

J: TRBJ2-1
V: TRBV18
CDR3: ASSPLGGASFRPYNEQF

J: TRBJ1-5
V: TRBV19
CDR3: ASSKRQGAGQPQH

J: TRBJ2-2
V: TRBV27
CDR3: ASSLLAGGTGELF

J: TRBJ2-5
V: TRBV7-9
CDR3: ASSSQGIGETQY

J: TRBJ1-1
V: TRBV7-7
CDR3: ASSQTVNTEAF

J: TRBJ2-3
V: TRBV6-7
CDR3: ASKKGLAGGCTDTQY

J: TRBJ1-2
V: TRBV19
CDR3: ASNNAARYYGYT

J: TRBJ1-1
V: TRBV14
CDR3: ASSPTQGYGEAF

J: TRBJ1-4
V: TRBV4-3
CDR3: ASSQTTDRGGKLF

J: TRBJ2-1
V: TRBV3-1/TRBV3-2
CDR3: ASSSGTVYNEQF

J: TRBJ1-5
V: TRBV12-5
CDR3: ASGRGGPQH

J: TRBJ2-6
V: TRBV4-2
CDR3: ASESGGAYGANVLT

J: TRBJ2-1
V: TRBV6-5
CDR3: ASSTGTGGSEQF

J: TRBJ1-3
V: TRBV30
CDR3: AWSRGQGAGGNTIY

J: TRBJ2-7
V: TRBV19
CDR3: ASRDSYYEQY

J: TRBJ1-3
V: TRBV19
CDR3: ASSSRYSGNTIY

J: TRBJ2-1
V: TRBV5-1
CDR3: ASSSAGGYEQF

J: TRBJ1-5
V: TRBV18
CDR3: ASSPGQGNQPQH

J: TRBJ1-2
V: TRBV12-3/TRBV12-4
CDR3: ASKRTGGEH

J: TRBJ1-2
V: TRBV6-5
CDR3: ASSDSGTGAGYT

J: TRBJ2-5
V: TRBV4-1
CDR3: ASSRNSDRGQETQY

J: TRBJ2-7
V: TRBV24-1
CDR3: ATSAGAYEQY

J: TRBJ1-5
V: TRBV14
CDR3: ASSQDGRGPQH

J: TRBJ2-7
V: TRBV18
CDR3: ASSPAGQVTYEQY

J: TRBJ1-5
V: TRBV21-1
CDR3: ASSKKGRGAGNQPQH

J: TRBJ2-1
V: TRBV6-2/TRBV6-3
CDR3: ASSSTRDEQF

J: TRBJ2-7
V: TRBV5-1
CDR3: ASSPGQLGEQY